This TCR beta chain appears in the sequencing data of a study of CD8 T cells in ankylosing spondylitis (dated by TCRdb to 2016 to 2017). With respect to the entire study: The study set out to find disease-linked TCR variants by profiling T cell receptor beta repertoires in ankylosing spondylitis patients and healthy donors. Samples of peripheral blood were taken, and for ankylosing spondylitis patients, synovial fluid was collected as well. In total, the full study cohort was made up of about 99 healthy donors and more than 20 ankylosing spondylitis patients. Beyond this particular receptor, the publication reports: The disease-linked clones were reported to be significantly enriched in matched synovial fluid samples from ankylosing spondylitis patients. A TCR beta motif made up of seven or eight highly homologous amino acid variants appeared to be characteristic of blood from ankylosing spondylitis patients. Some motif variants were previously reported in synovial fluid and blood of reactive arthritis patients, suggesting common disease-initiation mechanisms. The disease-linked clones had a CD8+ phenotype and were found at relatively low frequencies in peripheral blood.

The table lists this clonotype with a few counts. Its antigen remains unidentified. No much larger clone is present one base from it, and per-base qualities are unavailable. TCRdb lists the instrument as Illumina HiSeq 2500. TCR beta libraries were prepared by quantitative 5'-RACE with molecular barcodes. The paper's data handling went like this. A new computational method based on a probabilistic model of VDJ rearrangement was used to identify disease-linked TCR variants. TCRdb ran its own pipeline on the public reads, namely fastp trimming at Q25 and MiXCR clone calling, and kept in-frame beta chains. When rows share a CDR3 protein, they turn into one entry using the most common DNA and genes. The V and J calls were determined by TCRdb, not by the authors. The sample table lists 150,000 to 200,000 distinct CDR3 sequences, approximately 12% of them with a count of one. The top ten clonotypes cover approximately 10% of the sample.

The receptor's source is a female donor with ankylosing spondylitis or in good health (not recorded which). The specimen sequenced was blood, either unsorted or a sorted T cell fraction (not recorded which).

The CDR3 region: CASSFFEQYF. The DNA reads as follows: TGTGCCAGCAGTTTCTTCGAGCAGTACTTC. The chain joins TRBV12-3 or TRBV12-4 to TRBJ2-7, with the D segment identity uncertain. V gives up 3 bases and J gives up 6 bases, and the segment between their germline ends measures 3 bases. The CDR3, cysteine through phenylalanine, is 10 amino acids long. The only DNA kept is the CDR3, 30 bases in frame from the first base.